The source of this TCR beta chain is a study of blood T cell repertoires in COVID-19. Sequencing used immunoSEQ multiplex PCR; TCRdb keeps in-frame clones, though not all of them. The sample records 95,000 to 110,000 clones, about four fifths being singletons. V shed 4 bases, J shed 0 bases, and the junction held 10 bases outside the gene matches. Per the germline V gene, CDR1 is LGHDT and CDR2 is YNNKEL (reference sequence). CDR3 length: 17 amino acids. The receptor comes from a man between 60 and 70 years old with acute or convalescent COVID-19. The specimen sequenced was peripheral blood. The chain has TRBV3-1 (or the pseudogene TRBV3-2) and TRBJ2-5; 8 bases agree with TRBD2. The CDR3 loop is CASSLRGLASYQETQYF. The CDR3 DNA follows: TGTGCCAGCAGCCTTCGAGGACTAGCATCATACCAAGAGACCCAGTACTTC.